A selection of T cell receptor beta chains follows, all from one sample in a study of cytotoxic CD8 clonotypes in ibrutinib-treated CLL. Produced via immunoSEQ multiplex PCR; TCRdb's table is partial and in-frame only. This sample has fewer than 150,000 clones, with 80% to 85% found just once. Source: PBMCs, taken after 24 months of ibrutinib treatment. These receptors were collected from a human donor with chronic lymphocytic leukemia. Each CDR3 is given with its conserved first and last residue. Fields, in order: V gene, clone size, D gene, J gene, CDR3 protein, CDR3 DNA. A D gene is named only where the DNA matches it firmly. Clone size is shown for a subset of rows, as once, few, many or a class of expanded clone.

TRBV27	once	TRBD1	TRBJ2-1	CASSRQRGLSSYNEQFF	TGTGCCAGCAGCAGACAAAGGGGGCTTTCATCCTACAATGAGCAGTTCTTC
TRBV7-2	.	.	TRBJ2-5	CASSLSIRRHQETQYF	TGTGCCAGCAGCTTATCAATTAGGAGACACCAAGAGACCCAGTACTTC
TRBV14	.	.	TRBJ2-7	CASSQRGRAYEQYF	TGTGCCAGCAGCCAACGGGGCCGAGCCTACGAGCAGTACTTC
TRBV19	.	.	TRBJ1-4	CASSISAGWPNEKLFF	TGTGCCAGTAGTATTTCGGCAGGATGGCCGAATGAAAAACTGTTTTTT
TRBV9	.	.	TRBJ2-2	CASSERGAIIGELFF	TGTGCCAGCAGTGAGAGGGGGGCGATAATTGGGGAGCTGTTTTTT
TRBV18	.	.	TRBJ1-1	CASSPRQSNTEAFF	TGTGCCAGCTCACCGAGACAGAGTAACACTGAAGCTTTCTTT
TRBV19	.	TRBD1	TRBJ1-5	CASSTQGFNNQPQHF	TGTGCCAGTAGTACACAGGGGTTCAACAATCAGCCCCAGCATTTT
TRBV9	.	.	TRBJ2-1	CASSVVDGGAVYNEQFF	TGTGCCAGCAGCGTAGTTGATGGGGGTGCGGTGTACAATGAGCAGTTCTTC
TRBV28	.	.	TRBJ1-1	CASRGPMNTEAFF	TGTGCCAGCAGAGGTCCCATGAACACTGAAGCTTTCTTT
TRBV7-6	.	.	TRBJ2-3	CASSHSGGPGTDTQYF	TGTGCCAGCAGCCACAGTGGGGGGCCCGGAACAGATACGCAGTATTTT
TRBV4-3	.	.	TRBJ2-5	CASSQKFPSDTYQETQYF	TGCGCCAGCAGCCAAAAGTTCCCCTCCGACACGTACCAAGAGACCCAGTACTTC
TRBV19	.	TRBD1	TRBJ1-6	CASSETGLNSPLHF	TGTGCCAGTAGCGAGACAGGGCTCAATTCACCCCTCCACTTT
TRBV15	.	.	TRBJ2-1	CATSNRRRTLYNEQFF	TGTGCCACCAGCAATCGTAGACGAACATTATACAATGAGCAGTTCTTC
TRBV2	.	.	TRBJ2-7	CASSDSPSQGSSYEQYF	TGTGCCAGCAGCGACAGCCCTTCTCAGGGGAGCTCCTACGAGCAGTACTTC
TRBV7-9	.	TRBD1	TRBJ2-3	CASSHNRDRANF	TGTGCCAGCAGCCACAACCGGGACAGGGCAAATTTT
TRBV29-1	.	TRBD1	TRBJ2-3	CSVARQGSTDTQYF	TGCAGCGTGGCAAGACAGGGTAGCACAGATACGCAGTATTTT
TRBV15	.	.	TRBJ2-7	CATSPGRSYEQYF	TGTGCCACCAGCCCAGGACGGTCCTACGAGCAGTACTTC
TRBV10-3	.	TRBD2	TRBJ2-3	CATTLAGGGADTQYF	TGTGCCACCACCCTTGCGGGGGGGGGCGCAGATACGCAGTATTTT
TRBV4-1	.	.	TRBJ2-7	CASSIGQRSSYEQYF	TGCGCCAGCAGCATAGGACAGCGGAGCTCCTACGAGCAGTACTTC
TRBV2	.	TRBD1	TRBJ1-5	CASSEAGGFLQPQHF	TGTGCCAGCAGTGAGGCAGGGGGTTTTTTGCAGCCCCAGCATTTT
TRBV18	.	TRBD1	TRBJ2-7	CASRGQGNGEQYF	TGTGCCAGCAGGGGACAGGGGAACGGCGAGCAGTACTTC
TRBV7-2	.	.	TRBJ1-2	CASSFPGYGYTF	TGTGCCAGCAGCTTCCCGGGGTATGGCTACACCTTC
TRBV7-2	.	TRBD1	TRBJ1-1	CASSTQGGIAEAFF	TGTGCCAGCAGCACTCAGGGGGGTATAGCTGAAGCTTTCTTT
TRBV11-2	.	.	TRBJ1-2	CASSTDRSGYGYTF	TGTGCCAGCAGCACCGACAGGTCTGGCTATGGCTACACCTTC
TRBV7-3	.	.	TRBJ1-1	CASAPWGANTEAFF	TGTGCCAGCGCCCCATGGGGGGCAAACACTGAAGCTTTCTTT
TRBV10-1	.	.	TRBJ2-7	CASSEGIYEQYF	TGCGCCAGCAGTGAGGGCATTTACGAGCAGTACTTC
TRBV27	.	.	TRBJ1-2	CASSLRVSYGYTF	TGTGCCAGCAGTCTCAGGGTATCCTATGGCTACACCTTC
TRBV7-3	once	TRBD1	TRBJ2-2	CASSLNLATGWDTGELFF	TGTGCCAGCAGCTTAAATCTCGCGACAGGGTGGGACACCGGGGAGCTGTTTTTT
TRBV7-2	.	.	TRBJ2-5	CASSLDRGYETQYF	TGTGCCAGCAGCTTAGATAGGGGTTATGAGACCCAGTACTTC
TRBV28	few	.	TRBJ1-5	CASTIPTQPQHF	TGTGCCAGCACCATCCCAACTCAGCCCCAGCATTTT
TRBV5-1	.	.	TRBJ1-5	CASSPGQPSDPQHF	TGCGCCAGCAGCCCCGGACAGCCCAGCGATCCCCAGCATTTT
TRBV18	few	.	TRBJ2-1	CASSLGPNNEQFF	TGTGCCAGCTCACTGGGACCAAACAATGAGCAGTTCTTC
TRBV6-5	.	.	TRBJ2-1	CATQGSGYNEQFF	TGTGCCACCCAGGGATCCGGCTACAATGAGCAGTTCTTC
TRBV13	.	.	TRBJ1-1	CASSQLRAMSQEAFF	TGTGCCAGCAGCCAACTAAGGGCCATGTCTCAAGAAGCTTTCTTT
TRBV9	.	.	TRBJ1-1	CASSPLGDARTEAFF	TGTGCCAGCAGCCCACTGGGGGACGCGCGAACTGAAGCTTTCTTT
TRBV27	.	TRBD1	TRBJ1-2	CASSLSSQGRGGYTF	TGTGCCAGCAGCCTCTCATCACAGGGGCGGGGTGGCTACACCTTC
TRBV5-1	.	TRBD1	TRBJ1-4	CASSSQGAEHEKLFF	TGCGCCAGCAGCTCACAGGGGGCAGAGCATGAAAAACTGTTTTTT
TRBV10-3	.	.	TRBJ2-5	CAISDYGKGPQETQYF	TGTGCCATCAGTGACTACGGAAAGGGACCCCAAGAGACCCAGTACTTC
TRBV7-9	.	.	TRBJ1-1	CASSFVGVGMNTEAFF	TGTGCCAGCAGCTTTGTTGGGGTAGGGATGAACACTGAAGCTTTCTTT
TRBV21-1	.	.	TRBJ2-3	CASSTRTSGGDTSTDTQYF	TGTGCCAGCAGCACCCGGACTAGCGGGGGTGATACTAGCACAGATACGCAGTATTTT
TRBV4-1	once	TRBD2	TRBJ2-1	CASSQDPWGGQFF	TGCGCCAGCAGCCAAGATCCCTGGGGGGGGCAGTTCTTC
TRBV28	few	.	TRBJ2-7	CASRGGYYEQYF	TGTGCCAGCAGGGGGGGCTACTACGAGCAGTACTTC
TRBV5-1	.	.	TRBJ1-4	CASSPEDSLFGKLFF	TGCGCCAGCAGCCCCGAGGACAGCCTTTTTGGGAAACTGTTTTTT